The 28 T cell receptor beta chains listed next were all sequenced from one sample in a study of T cell changes during pregnancy in multiple sclerosis. Sequencing used immunoSEQ multiplex PCR; TCRdb keeps in-frame clones, though not all of them. The sample consists of approximately 41,000 clones, around nine tenths of them appearing once. The specimen comprised CD4+ T cells from peripheral blood mononuclear cells, sampled in the second trimester of pregnancy. These receptors originate from a female donor in good health, enrolled as a control in a pregnancy study.

The chain has TRBV2 and TRBJ2-3; TRBD2 matches at 9 bases. Germline V gene data show CDR1 as SNHLY and CDR2 as FYNNEI. This CDR3 spans 14 amino acids. V shed 5 bases, J shed 4 bases, and the junction held 4 bases outside the gene matches. For the CDR3, the DNA is TGTGCCAGCAGTCTTGGACTAGCGCCAGATACGCAGTATTTT. Residues: CASSLGLAPDTQYF.

The J gene is TRBJ2-1, the V gene TRBV5-4, with TRBD1 matching over 9 bases. Germline trimming cut 4 bases from V and 6 bases from J; bases unmatched to any gene: 8. Germline V lookup: CDR1 SGHNT, CDR2 YYREEE (reference sequence). The CDR3 runs to 15 residues. In DNA, the CDR3 is TGTGCCAGCAGCCCCCGTTCGGGACAGGGCAATGAGCAGTTCTTC. This translates into CASSPRSGQGNEQFF.

The genes are TRBV5-4 and TRBJ2-2, with 7 bases that match TRBD1. Germline values: CDR1 SGHNT, CDR2 YYREEE (reference sequence). This CDR3 has 14 amino acids. V was clipped by 10 bases and J by 6 bases; unmatched bases: 12. CDR3 loop: CAGSDRAKAGELFF. The CDR3 DNA follows: TGTGCCGGCTCAGACAGGGCAAAGGCCGGGGAGCTGTTTTTT.

The chain couples TRBV5-4 to TRBJ1-1; 7 bases match TRBD1. This CDR3 is 13 amino acids long. Germline assignment: CDR1 SGHNT and CDR2 YYREEE (reference sequence). Trimming took 9 bases from V and 0 from J; bases not matched to a gene: 5. The CDR3 nucleotides read TGTGCCACTATGGGACAGTTGAACACTGAAGCTTTCTTT. It translates to CATMGQLNTEAFF.

The chain links TRBV4-1 to TRBJ2-3; 8 bases are shared with TRBD2. Germline V gene lookup returns CDR1 MGHRA and CDR2 YSYEKL. The CDR3 loop spans 19 amino acids. V lost 0 bases, J lost 0 bases, and 11 bases stayed unmatched. CDR3 residues: CASSQDSRTSPTSTDTQYF. In nucleotides, the CDR3 is TGCGCCAGCAGCCAAGATAGCCGGACTAGCCCAACAAGCACAGATACGCAGTATTTT.

This sequence joins TRBV18 and TRBJ2-1; 10 nucleotides agree with TRBD2. The CDR3 covers 17 residues. The ends lost 4 bases at V and 2 bases at J; junction bases unmatched: 8. CDR1 is KGHSH and CDR2 is LQKENI in the germline V gene. Written as DNA, the CDR3 is TGTGCCAGCTCACGCACCTTAAGCGGGGGGGCCTACAATGAGCAGTTCTTC. Translating it yields CASSRTLSGGAYNEQFF.

Points on this clone: Other DNA sequences within the sample encode an identical CDR3. The V gene is TRBV30, the J gene TRBJ1-1; possibly TRBD1 for D (5 bases). The CDR3 extends over 13 amino acids. The V and J ends lost 0 bases and 3 bases respectively, with 8 bases between them. Germline V lookup: CDR1 GTSNPN, CDR2 SVGIG (reference sequence). The CDR3 reads CAWSVRGDTEAFF. The CDR3 bases are TGTGCCTGGAGTGTACGGGGGGACACTGAAGCTTTCTTT.

With respect to this clone: This CDR3 is also generated by other DNA sequences in the sample. The V call is TRBV7-9, the J call TRBJ1-1; 8 bases are shared with TRBD1. The CDR3 has 13 residues. Trimming cost V 5 bases and J 6 bases; bases outside gene matches: 5. Germline V lookup: CDR1 SEHNR, CDR2 FQNEAQ (reference sequence). The CDR3 reads CASSPQGEAEAFF. The CDR3 DNA reads as TGTGCCAGCAGCCCACAGGGGGAAGCTGAAGCTTTCTTT. The full variable domain, with the rest looked up from reference TRBV7-9 and TRBJ1-1, is DTGVSQNPRHKITKRGQNVTFRCDPISEHNRLYWYRQTLGQGPEFLTYFQNEAQLEKSRLLSDRFSAERPKGSFSTLEIQRTEQGDSAMYLCASSPQGEAEAFFGQGTRLTVV.

This clone has a single count. The V call is TRBV28, the J call TRBJ2-5; D possibly corresponds to TRBD2 (7 bases). The germline V and J ends were trimmed by 6 bases and 5 bases, with 19 bases remaining between them. CDR3 size: 15 residues. Germline V gives CDR1 MDHEN, CDR2 SYDVKM. CDR3 DNA: TGTGCCAGCAGCGCGCCACGGGGGGCGGTGGAGACCCAGTACTTC. It is translated as CASSAPRGAVETQYF.

This chain links TRBV5-4 with TRBJ1-1; the match to TRBD1 covers 7 bases. The germline V gene encodes CDR1 SGHNT and CDR2 YYREEE (reference sequence). The CDR3 runs 16 residues. Trimming cost V 1 base and J 1 base; bases outside gene matches: 7. DNA of the CDR3: TGTGCCAGCAGCTTGTACACGGGACAGAAGAACACTGAAGCTTTCTTT. Protein: CASSLYTGQKNTEAFF.

This clone was detected only a few times. This rearrangement joins TRBV2 to TRBJ1-4; D ambiguous. Germline V gene sequence: CDR1 SNHLY, CDR2 FYNNEI. CDR3 length: 10 residues. With 0 bases removed from V and 13 bases from J, the gap between germline ends came to 3 bases. The CDR3 spells CASSEARLFF. CDR3 bases: TGTGCCAGCAGTGAAGCGAGACTGTTTTTT.

V is TRBV6-4 and J is TRBJ2-3; a possible D gene is TRBD1 (6 bases). The CDR3 is made up of 15 amino acids. The germline V gene has CDR1 MRHNA and CDR2 SNTAGT. V dropped 5 bases and J dropped 2 bases, with 14 bases sitting between them. The CDR3 DNA is TGTGCCAGCAGTCCGACAGGTGGGCCCACAGATACGCAGTATTTT. Its translation: CASSPTGGPTDTQYF.

The rearrangement joins TRBV7-9 to TRBJ2-1; a weak D match, TRBD2 (5 bases). Per the germline V gene, CDR1 is SEHNR and CDR2 is FQNEAQ (reference sequence). Between the trimmed V and J ends, which lost 1 base and 0 bases, there was a span of 7 bases. The CDR3 runs to 15 residues. CDR3 sequence reads: CASSLGTLSYNEQFF. The CDR3 DNA reads TGTGCCAGCAGCTTAGGGACTCTCTCCTACAATGAGCAGTTCTTC. The full variable domain, its missing parts supplied by reference TRBV7-9 and TRBJ2-1, is DTGVSQNPRHKITKRGQNVTFRCDPISEHNRLYWYRQTLGQGPEFLTYFQNEAQLEKSRLLSDRFSAERPKGSFSTLEIQRTEQGDSAMYLCASSLGTLSYNEQFFGPGTRLTVL.

A single count supports this clone. The chain carries TRBV7-2 and TRBJ1-4, with a possible D match to TRBD1 (5 bases). The length of the CDR3 is 15 residues. V gave up 3 bases and J gave up 4 bases, with 12 bases separating them. CDR1 is SGHTA and CDR2 is FQGNSA in the germline V gene. CDR3 nucleotide sequence: TGTGCCAGCAGCTTGCGGGGCAGCATTAATGAAAAACTGTTTTTT. This gives the protein CASSLRGSINEKLFF.

This clone was picked up one time. The chain employs TRBV10-3 and TRBJ2-7; TRBD1 matches at 12 bases. This CDR3 spans 14 amino acids. V lost 4 bases and J lost 6; bases outside the gene matches: 4. Germline assignment: CDR1 ENHRY and CDR2 SYGVKD. In nucleotides, the CDR3 is TGTGCCATCAGTGGCGGGACAGGGGGCGCCGAGCAGTACTTC. It specifies CAISGGTGGAEQYF.

The chain has TRBV5-4 and TRBJ2-3; 9 bases align to TRBD2. J gave up 0 bases and V 4 bases, and 3 bases lay outside the gene matches. Germline V gene lookup returns CDR1 SGHNT and CDR2 YYREEE (reference sequence). The CDR3 consists of 15 residues. In nucleotides, the CDR3 is TGTGCCAGCAGCCTGACTAGCGGAAGCACAGATACGCAGTATTTT. It codes for CASSLTSGSTDTQYF. The full variable domain, completed using reference TRBV5-4 and TRBJ2-3, is ETGVTQSPTHLIKTRGQQVTLRCSSQSGHNTVSWYQQALGQGPQFIFQYYREEENGRGNFPPRFSGLQFPNYSSELNVNALELDDSALYLCASSLTSGSTDTQYFGPGTRLTVL.

The V and J genes are TRBV5-1 and TRBJ2-2, with D possibly being TRBD1 (6 bases). The germline V gene encodes CDR1 SGHRS and CDR2 YFSETQ. The CDR3 has 12 amino acids. The V gene lost 7 bases and the J gene lost 4 bases, with 8 bases spanning the gap. DNA for the CDR3: TGCGCCAGCGCCAGGGGCACCGGGGAGCTGTTTTTT. Translation gives CASARGTGELFF.

CDR3 in amino acids: CASSQDLGVRMKTQYF. The CDR3, as DNA: TGTGCCAGCAGCCAAGACCTCGGGGTGAGGATGAAGACCCAGTACTTC. The chain couples TRBV14 to TRBJ2-5; D perhaps matches TRBD2 (5 bases). The CDR3 spans 16 residues. Germline assignment: CDR1 SGHDN and CDR2 FVKESK. Trimming removed 0 bases from V and 6 bases from J, with 17 bases in between.

The chain is built from TRBV14 and TRBJ2-1; D is undetermined. The germline V and J ends were trimmed by 2 bases and 9 bases, with 8 bases remaining between them. This CDR3 is 12 amino acids long. CDR1 and CDR2 from the germline V gene are SGHDN and FVKESK. The CDR3: CASSQQVGEQFF. As DNA, the CDR3 is TGTGCCAGCAGCCAACAGGTTGGTGAGCAGTTCTTC.

This sequence joins TRBV5-6 and TRBJ2-1; D is unclear. V lost 2 bases, J lost 7 bases, and 13 bases lay in between. Germline V gives CDR1 SGHDT, CDR2 YYEEEE. This CDR3 has 14 amino acids. The CDR3 reads CASSFEVSRNEQFF. CDR3 sequence (DNA): TGTGCCAGCAGCTTTGAGGTCAGTCGAAATGAGCAGTTCTTC.

The chain has TRBV5-5 and TRBJ1-1; the D is unclear. Germline CDR1 SGHKS, CDR2 YYEKEE (reference sequence). Trimming removed 1 base from V and 7 bases from J, with 20 bases in between. The length of the CDR3 is 16 residues. CDR3 region: CASSLSPRTDLFEAFF. CDR3 DNA: TGTGCCAGCAGCTTGTCCCCCCGGACTGACCTCTTTGAAGCTTTCTTT.

The rearrangement links TRBV7-8 to TRBJ1-5, with a weak D call TRBD1 (5 bases). The CDR3 contains 15 residues. Germline-derived CDR1 and CDR2 are SGHVS and FQNEAQ. Trimming cost V 7 bases and J 1 base, with 14 bases left between them. The CDR3, as DNA: TGTGCCAGCATTCCCGGGACTGTGAGCAATCAGCCCCAGCATTTT. It translates to CASIPGTVSNQPQHF. The variable domain in full, completed from reference TRBV7-8 and TRBJ1-5, reads GAGVSQSPRYKVAKRGQDVALRCDPISGHVSLFWYQQALGQGPEFLTYFQNEAQLDKSGLPSDRFFAERPEGSVSTLKIQRTQQEDSAVYLCASIPGTVSNQPQHFGDGTRLSIL.

The CDR3 here is CASSASRDSHTEAFF. Here the CDR3 DNA reads TGTGCCAGTAGTGCAAGCCGGGACAGCCACACTGAAGCTTTCTTT. The chain uses TRBV19 and TRBJ1-1; TRBD1 matches at 7 bases. CDR1 is LNHDA, CDR2 SQIVND, per germline (reference sequence). CDR3 length: 15 residues. The V and J ends lost 5 bases and 3 bases, in that order; junction bases with no gene match: 9.

This clone was detected a few times. This chain uses TRBV27 with TRBJ1-2; the match to TRBD1 covers 7 bases. The germline gives CDR1 MNHEY, CDR2 SMNVEV (reference sequence). This CDR3 is 15 amino acids long. After removal of 0 bases from V and 4 bases from J, the junction contained 5 bases not matched to a gene. The CDR3 sequence is CASSLSGQAVYGYTF. The CDR3 nucleotides read TGTGCCAGCAGTTTATCTGGACAGGCCGTCTATGGCTACACCTTC.

CDR3 DNA sequence: TGTGCCAGCAGTTTCTATAGCAATCAGCCCCAGCATTTT. It yields the protein CASSFYSNQPQHF. This rearrangement joins TRBV28 to TRBJ1-5; D gene ambiguous. Germline-derived CDR1 and CDR2 are MDHEN and SYDVKM. CDR3 size: 13 residues. Trimming removed 3 bases from V and 0 bases from J, with 3 bases in between. Complete variable domain (other parts from reference TRBV28 and TRBJ1-5): DVKVTQSSRYLVKRTGEKVFLECVQDMDHENMFWYRQDPGLGLRLIYFSYDVKMKEKGDIPEGYSVSREKKERFSLILESASTNQTSMYLCASSFYSNQPQHFGDGTRLSIL.

The chain uses TRBV10-2 and TRBJ2-5; D unresolved. The V gene lost 2 bases and the J gene lost 7 bases, with 8 bases spanning the gap. Germline CDR1 reads WSHSY; CDR2 reads SAAADI. The CDR3 runs 12 residues. CDR3 protein: CASSEGGGTQYF. CDR3 bases: TGCGCCAGCAGTGAGGGCGGCGGGACCCAGTACTTC.

The chain uses TRBV14 and TRBJ2-2, with D possibly TRBD1 on 6 matching bases. Germline CDR1 reads SGHDN; CDR2 reads FVKESK. Trimming left V 2 bases short and J 5 bases short, with 9 bases between. The CDR3 is 14 amino acids. CDR3 in DNA: TGTGCCAGCAGCCAAAGCAGGGGAACCGGGGAGCTGTTTTTT. Translating gives CASSQSRGTGELFF.

This clone was detected only once. This chain uses TRBV19 with TRBJ2-5, with 9 bases aligning to TRBD1. Trimming at V came to 7 bases and at J to 2 bases, leaving 8 bases not matched to a gene. The CDR3 is 15 residues long. Germline assignment: CDR1 LNHDA and CDR2 SQIVND (reference sequence). In nucleotides, the CDR3 is TGTGCCAGTATGAAGGGGACAGGGAATCAAGAGACCCAGTACTTC. This sequence encodes CASMKGTGNQETQYF.